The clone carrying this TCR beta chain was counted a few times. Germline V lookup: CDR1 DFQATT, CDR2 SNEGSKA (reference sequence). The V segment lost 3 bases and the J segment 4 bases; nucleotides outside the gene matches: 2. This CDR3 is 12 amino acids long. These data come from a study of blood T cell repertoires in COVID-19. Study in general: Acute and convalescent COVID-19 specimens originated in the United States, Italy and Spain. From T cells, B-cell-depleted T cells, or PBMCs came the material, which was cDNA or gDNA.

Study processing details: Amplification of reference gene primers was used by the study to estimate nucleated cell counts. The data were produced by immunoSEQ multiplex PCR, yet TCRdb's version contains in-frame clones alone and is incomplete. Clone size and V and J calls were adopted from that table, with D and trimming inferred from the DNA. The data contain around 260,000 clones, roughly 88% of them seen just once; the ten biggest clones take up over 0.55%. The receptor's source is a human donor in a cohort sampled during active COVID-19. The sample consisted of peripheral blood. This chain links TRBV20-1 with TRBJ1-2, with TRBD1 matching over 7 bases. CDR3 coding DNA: TGCAGTGCTAGTGGGGACAGCTATGGCTACACCTTC. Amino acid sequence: CSASGDSYGYTF.